This T cell receptor (beta chain) is from a study of T cells in Graves' hyperthyroidism and ophthalmopathy. Clinical Activity Scores of at least 3, NOSPECS grades of at least 4 and durations under 3 months characterized ophthalmopathy patients. Fresh 10 ml peripheral blood yielded PBMCs. General study points: Most thyroid clonotypes expanded above 0.001 were also detected in blood. Stable hyperthyroidism and ophthalmopathy were separated using 13 V-J signatures.

Amplified regions were TCR beta CDR3 sequences from RNA transcripts. The study used the HTBI primer set for a first-round RT-PCR of the TCR CDR3. TCRdb independently ran MiXCR on the multiplex PCR reads; one entry per CDR3 protein. The sample contains over 500,000 distinct CDR3 sequences, 15% to 20% of which appear only once. A remark on this clonotype: As yet, its antigen is unknown.

What was sequenced was blood. The source is a woman aged 18-29 years with Graves' ophthalmopathy.

The CDR3 loop is CASSFTGELANYGYTF. DNA of the CDR3: TGTGCCAGCAGTTTTACGGGGGAACTTGCTAACTATGGCTACACCTTC. This chain joins TRBV28 and TRBJ1-2; D might be TRBD1 (5 bases). V shed 3 bases and J shed 0 bases, with 14 bases lying between them. CDR1 MDHEN and CDR2 SYDVKM come from the germline V gene. This CDR3 comprises 16 residues.